The 18 T cell receptor beta chains reported below all come from one sample, sequenced in a study of OX40 agonist ivuxolimab in advanced cancers. Here immunoSEQ multiplex PCR was the method, and the copy in TCRdb shows in-frame clones only, minus some. Here the sample spans roughly 66,000 clones, roughly four fifths being singletons. The sample consisted of CD4+ or CD8+ T cells sorted from blood, taken in a trial of the OX40 agonist ivuxolimab. These receptors were collected from an adult with an advanced solid tumor such as melanoma, head and neck, liver or kidney cancer.

J is TRBJ1-2 and V is TRBV10-3; 9 nucleotides match TRBD1. The junction had 4 bases not matched to a gene; V was cut back by 3 bases and J by 5 bases. The CDR3 extends over 14 amino acids. Germline loops: CDR1 ENHRY, CDR2 SYGVKD. CDR3 in amino acids: CAISDTGTGYGYTF. DNA for the CDR3: TGTGCCATCAGTGACACCGGGACAGGGTATGGCTACACCTTC.

This clone was detected only a few times. DNA for the CDR3: TGTGCCAGCAGCTTGACGCAGACAGGGAGAAACACCGGGGAGCTGTTTTTT. Encoded protein: CASSLTQTGRNTGELFF. This chain connects TRBV5-6 to TRBJ2-2, with 7 nucleotides matching TRBD1. V shed 1 base, J shed 2 bases, and the junction held 8 bases outside the gene matches. Germline V gene lookup returns CDR1 SGHDT and CDR2 YYEEEE. The CDR3 is 17 residues long.

The rearrangement uses TRBV7-3 and TRBJ2-3; the match to TRBD2 covers 10 bases. This CDR3 contains 15 residues. The V gene end was trimmed by 5 bases and the J gene end by 3 bases; junction bases not matched to a gene: 5. Germline CDR1 SGHTA, CDR2 FQGTGA. CDR3 sequence: CASSASSGGTDTQYF. The CDR3 DNA sequence: TGTGCCAGCAGCGCCTCTAGCGGGGGTACAGATACGCAGTATTTT.

The chain combines TRBV10-1 with TRBJ2-7, with 7 bases fitting TRBD1. Unmatched junction bases numbered 10, after V lost 6 bases and J lost 8 bases. The CDR3 is made up of 13 amino acids. Germline values: CDR1 WNHNN, CDR2 SYGVQD (reference sequence). CDR3 protein: CASSPGTAVQQYF. The CDR3 coding sequence is TGCGCCAGCAGCCCCGGGACAGCCGTACAGCAGTACTTC.

The V gene is TRBV15, the J gene TRBJ2-5, with TRBD1 identical over 7 bases. Gene TRBJ2-7 matches the end of the DNA better, so the J call may be wrong. This CDR3 has 15 residues. CDR1 LNHNV and CDR2 YYDKDF come from the germline V gene (reference sequence). This CDR3 reads CATSRVRSGQREQYF. The CDR3 DNA is TGTGCCACCAGCAGAGTCCGATCGGGACAGCGCGAGCAGTACTTC.

This clone was recorded only once. V gene TRBV5-1 combines with J gene TRBJ2-1, with 13 bases lining up with TRBD2. There are 19 residues in the CDR3. J gave up 6 bases and V 6 bases, and 18 bases lay outside the gene matches. Germline V gene lookup returns CDR1 SGHRS and CDR2 YFSETQ. The CDR3 loop reads CASTNYRATSGRAVNEQFF. The CDR3 DNA reads TGCGCCAGCACCAACTACAGGGCCACTAGCGGGAGGGCCGTCAATGAGCAGTTCTTC. The whole variable domain, filled in from reference TRBV5-1 and TRBJ2-1, reads KAGVTQTPRYLIKTRGQQVTLSCSPISGHRSVSWYQQTPGQGLQFLFEYFSETQRNKGNFPGRFSGRQFSNSRSEMNVSTLELGDSALYLCASTNYRATSGRAVNEQFFGPGTRLTVL.

The chain combines TRBV6-4 with TRBJ2-3, with D unresolved. The CDR3 length is 14 residues. The V gene's germline CDR1 is MRHNA and CDR2 SNTAGT. V was cut by 3 bases and J by 3 bases, with 10 bases left in between. CDR3 in amino acids: CASSEVEGTDTQYF. CDR3 bases: TGTGCCAGCAGTGAGGTGGAAGGGACAGATACGCAGTATTTT.

The CDR3 sequence: CASSQSQGNVEAFF. The CDR3 DNA is TGTGCCAGCAGTCAATCTCAGGGTAACGTTGAAGCTTTCTTT. The chain recombines TRBV7-6 with TRBJ1-1; tentative D call: TRBD1 (5 bases). Trimming left V 6 bases short and J 7 bases short, with 18 bases between. This CDR3 is 14 amino acids long. CDR1 and CDR2 (germline): SGHVS, FNYEAQ.

J is TRBJ2-5 and V is TRBV2; 14 bases are shared with TRBD2. CDR1 and CDR2 (germline): SNHLY, FYNNEI. This CDR3 comprises 17 residues. The V and J ends lost 6 bases and 4 bases, in that order; junction bases with no gene match: 10. The CDR3 DNA follows: TGTGCCAGCAGGACGGGACTAGCGGGAGAGCGGCGAGAGACCCAGTACTTC. Protein sequence: CASRTGLAGERRETQYF.

The gene calls are TRBV6-5 and TRBJ1-5; no reliable D call. The CDR3 runs to 15 residues. CDR1 and CDR2 (germline): MNHEY, SVGAGI. Trimming pared 6 bases from V and 3 bases from J, leaving 15 bases between. DNA for the CDR3: TGTGCCAGCAGGAGCGGCGGCCTCCACAATCAGCCCCAGCATTTT. Translating it yields CASRSGGLHNQPQHF.

This clone was observed once. The V gene is TRBV11-3, the J gene TRBJ2-5; 8 bases map to TRBD1. The last part of the DNA fits TRBJ2-7 better; the J call may be wrong. The germline CDR1 and CDR2 sequences are SGHNT and YENEEA. The CDR3 is 15 amino acids. CDR3 sequence: CASSLSGGQAYEQYF. As DNA, the CDR3 is TGTGCCAGCAGCTTATCCGGGGGACAGGCCTACGAGCAGTACTTC.

The chain couples TRBV28 to TRBJ2-4; D possibly corresponds to TRBD2 (5 bases). The germline V gene has CDR1 MDHEN and CDR2 SYDVKM. The CDR3 covers 15 residues. V lost 6 bases, J lost 4 bases, and 16 bases lay in between. The CDR3 bases are TGTGCCAGCAGATCACAAGGTTCGGGGAAAAACATTCAGTACTTC. It encodes CASRSQGSGKNIQYF. Full variable domain (outside the CDR3, taken from reference TRBV28 and TRBJ2-4): DVKVTQSSRYLVKRTGEKVFLECVQDMDHENMFWYRQDPGLGLRLIYFSYDVKMKEKGDIPEGYSVSREKKERFSLILESASTNQTSMYLCASRSQGSGKNIQYFGAGTRLSVL.

The CDR3 bases are TGTGCCAGTAGTGTCACCGGGACAGTGGATGGCTACACCTTC. It is translated as CASSVTGTVDGYTF. This chain links TRBV19 with TRBJ1-2; 7 bases are a match to TRBD1. With V trimmed by 5 bases and J by 6 bases, 9 bases remained unmatched. Germline CDR1 LNHDA, CDR2 SQIVND (reference sequence). This CDR3 region has 14 residues.

The rearrangement joins TRBV10-3 to TRBJ2-7, with 8 bases fitting TRBD1. The germline gives CDR1 ENHRY, CDR2 SYGVKD. This CDR3 comprises 15 residues. The junction had 8 bases not matched to a gene; V was cut back by 1 base and J by 6 bases. CDR3 in amino acids: CAISELGQGAGEQYF. As DNA, the CDR3 is TGTGCCATCAGTGAGTTGGGGCAGGGGGCGGGCGAGCAGTACTTC.

The rearrangement uses TRBV18 and TRBJ2-7; TRBD2 matches 7 bases. V shed 5 bases, J shed 3 bases, and the junction held 10 bases outside the gene matches. CDR1 and CDR2 (germline): KGHSH, LQKENI. The CDR3 is 15 amino acids. CDR3 nucleotide sequence: TGTGCCAGCTCAGTAACTTCGGGGGGAGACTACGAGCAGTACTTC. It encodes CASSVTSGGDYEQYF.

V usage is TRBV30 and J usage is TRBJ1-2; maybe TRBD1 (5 bases). Trimming left V 0 bases short and J 4 bases short, with 12 bases between. The CDR3 totals 14 residues. CDR1 and CDR2 from the germline V gene are GTSNPN and SVGIG (reference sequence). The CDR3 is CAWSVPGEVYGYTF. The CDR3 DNA follows: TGTGCCTGGAGTGTACCGGGGGAAGTCTATGGCTACACCTTC.

This sequence joins TRBV7-2 and TRBJ2-1; the match to TRBD2 covers 7 bases. Germline assignment: CDR1 SGHTA and CDR2 FQGNSA. V shed 1 base and J 7 bases; nucleotides not matched to a gene: 13. The CDR3 is 17 amino acids. The CDR3, as DNA: TGTGCCAGCAGCTTAGTGGCGGGAGCCTACGGGGAAAATGAGCAGTTCTTC. Translating gives CASSLVAGAYGENEQFF.

The chain joins TRBV29-1 to TRBJ2-5; D may be TRBD1 (6 bases). CDR3 length equals 18 residues. V was cut by 6 bases and J by 3 bases, with 29 bases left in between. Germline lookup yields CDR1 SQVTM and CDR2 ANQGSEA. For the CDR3, the DNA is TGCAGCGTAAGAACCAACTACAGGGAAGTTAGGGCCAAAGAGACCCAGTACTTC. Translating gives CSVRTNYREVRAKETQYF.